The 31 T cell receptor beta chains listed next were all sequenced from one sample in a study of identifying expanded T cells in peripheral blood. TCRdb's copy holds only in-frame clones and misses some; the assay was immunoSEQ multiplex PCR. The profile shows about 100,000 clones, 88% of them singletons. Sequencing used blood. The receptor source for this set is a person aged 18 to 70 in good health.

The chain links TRBV14 to TRBJ2-1, with D possibly TRBD1 on 7 matching bases. The length of the CDR3 is 15 residues. V was shortened by 5 bases and J by 4 bases, with 15 bases between the two germline ends. Per the germline V gene, CDR1 is SGHDN and CDR2 is FVKESK. As DNA, the CDR3 is TGTGCCAGCAGCAACGACAGGGACTTATACAATGAGCAGTTCTTC. Its translation is CASSNDRDLYNEQFF.

The rearrangement uses TRBV5-4 and TRBJ2-5; 10 nucleotides line up with TRBD2. Germline lookup yields CDR1 SGHNT and CDR2 YYREEE (reference sequence). This CDR3 contains 15 residues. J was trimmed by 5 bases and V by 1 base; bases with no gene match: 5. CDR3 nucleotide sequence: TGTGCCAGCAGCTTGCTTGCTAGCGGGAGTGAGACCCAGTACTTC. It specifies CASSLLASGSETQYF.

The table lists this clone with a count of one. The V call is TRBV14, the J call TRBJ1-2; D might be TRBD1 (5 bases). Germline values: CDR1 SGHDN, CDR2 FVKESK. CDR3 length: 14 amino acids. With 3 bases removed from V and 6 bases from J, the gap between germline ends came to 14 bases. The CDR3 sequence: CASSQSGMGDGYTF. Here the CDR3 DNA reads TGTGCCAGCAGCCAGTCAGGGATGGGAGATGGCTACACCTTC.

This clone was detected a few times. The V gene is TRBV2, the J gene TRBJ1-2; the match to TRBD1 covers 9 bases. V lost 6 bases and J lost 7; bases outside the gene matches: 6. Germline CDR1 and CDR2: SNHLY and FYNNEI. The CDR3 runs 13 residues. Written as DNA, the CDR3 is TGTGCCAGCAGGGGACAGGGTTTCAGTGGCTACACCTTC. It translates to CASRGQGFSGYTF. Looking up the rest from reference TRBV2 and TRBJ1-2 gives the full variable domain: EPEVTQTPSHQVTQMGQEVILRCVPISNHLYFYWYRQILGQKVEFLVSFYNNEISEKSEIFDDQFSVERPDGSNFTLKIRSTKLEDSAMYFCASRGQGFSGYTFGSGTRLTVV.

The DNA for the CDR3 is TGTGCCAGCAGTCCCCGGTCCCAAGAGACCCAGTACTTC. It yields the protein CASSPRSQETQYF. This chain joins TRBV6-1 and TRBJ2-5; D is unclear. This CDR3 spans 13 amino acids. V shed 5 bases and J shed 1 base, with 8 bases lying between them. Germline-derived CDR1 and CDR2 are MNHNS and SASEGT.

The V gene is TRBV6-6, the J gene TRBJ2-1, with 8 bases lining up with TRBD2. V gave up 4 bases and J gave up 2 bases; unmatched junction bases: 7. This CDR3 has 16 amino acids. The germline V gene encodes CDR1 MNHNY and CDR2 SVGAGI (reference sequence). The CDR3 sequence: CASSSEAGATYNEQFF. The CDR3 coding sequence is TGTGCCAGCAGTTCCGAAGCGGGAGCTACCTACAATGAGCAGTTCTTC.

This chain links TRBV30 with TRBJ2-2; 15 bases line up with TRBD2. V shed 2 bases, J shed 1 base, and the junction held 2 bases outside the gene matches. This CDR3 is built from 17 residues. Germline loops: CDR1 GTSNPN, CDR2 SVGIG (reference sequence). Here the CDR3 DNA reads TGTGCCTGGAGTCTGGGACTAGCGGGGGGGAACACCGGGGAGCTGTTTTTT. Its translation is CAWSLGLAGGNTGELFF.

The V call is TRBV9, the J call TRBJ1-2; unclear D gene. CDR1 SGDLS and CDR2 YYNGEE come from the germline V gene. Trimming stripped 1 base from V and 5 bases from J, with 9 bases between. The CDR3 consists of 13 residues. For the CDR3, the DNA is TGTGCCAGCAGCGTATCCCCCTCTTATGGCTACACCTTC. It translates to CASSVSPSYGYTF.

V usage is TRBV9 and J usage is TRBJ2-4, with 7 bases that match TRBD1. V was clipped by 0 bases and J by 6 bases; unmatched bases: 3. This CDR3 has 14 amino acids. In germline, CDR1 is SGDLS, CDR2 YYNGEE. The CDR3 coding sequence is TGTGCCAGCAGCGTAGACGACAGGGTAAACATTCAGTACTTC. Translation: CASSVDDRVNIQYF.

V and J are TRBV9 and TRBJ1-2, with a weak D call TRBD1 (5 bases). Germline-derived CDR1 and CDR2 are SGDLS and YYNGEE. V lost 0 bases to trimming and J lost 5 bases, with 14 bases between them. The CDR3 length is 15 residues. Here the CDR3 reads CASSVGGSLPYGYTF. The CDR3 DNA sequence: TGTGCCAGCAGCGTAGGGGGCAGTTTACCTTATGGCTACACCTTC.

This clone occurred once. J is TRBJ1-4 and V is TRBV13; D call uncertain. The germline CDR1 and CDR2 sequences are PRHDT and FYEKMQ (reference sequence). The CDR3 length is 13 residues. V gave up 4 bases and J gave up 5 bases, with 8 bases separating them. The DNA of the CDR3 is TGTGCCAGCAGCTCCGGCATCAATGAAAAACTGTTTTTT. Translation: CASSSGINEKLFF. The variable domain in full, completed from reference TRBV13 and TRBJ1-4, reads AAGVIQSPRHLIKEKRETATLKCYPIPRHDTVYWYQQGPGQDPQFLISFYEKMQSDKGSIPDRFSAQQFSDYHSELNMSSLELGDSALYFCASSSGINEKLFFGSGTQLSVL.

The V call is TRBV5-1, the J call TRBJ2-5; 12 nucleotides align to TRBD1. Trimming cost V 7 bases and J 7 bases; bases outside gene matches: 8. The CDR3 runs 14 residues. CDR1 and CDR2 from the germline V gene are SGHRS and YFSETQ. CDR3 nucleotide sequence: TGCGCCAGCCGGGGGACAGGGGGCCAGGGGACCCAGTACTTC. Its protein product is CASRGTGGQGTQYF.

This chain joins TRBV5-1 and TRBJ2-5; D perhaps matches TRBD2 (6 bases). Germline lookup yields CDR1 SGHRS and CDR2 YFSETQ. Trimming left V 0 bases short and J 0 bases short, with 21 bases between. The CDR3 covers 19 residues. The CDR3 coding sequence is TGCGCCAGCAGCTTGGCCTTGGACGGGAGAGTTACGTACCAAGAGACCCAGTACTTC. This gives the protein CASSLALDGRVTYQETQYF. The whole variable domain, remainder taken from reference TRBV5-1 and TRBJ2-5, is KAGVTQTPRYLIKTRGQQVTLSCSPISGHRSVSWYQQTPGQGLQFLFEYFSETQRNKGNFPGRFSGRQFSNSRSEMNVSTLELGDSALYLCASSLALDGRVTYQETQYFGPGTRLLVL.

The gene calls are TRBV29-1 and TRBJ1-5; D not certain. This CDR3 has 13 amino acids. Trimming took off 7 bases at V and 0 bases at J, with 10 bases between the two ends. CDR1 is SQVTM, CDR2 ANQGSEA, per germline. CDR3 protein: CSASQNSNQPQHF. The DNA of the CDR3 is TGCAGCGCGAGCCAGAATAGCAATCAGCCCCAGCATTTT.

CDR3 sequence (DNA): TGTGCCAGCAGTGCCCAGACAAACGCGAACACTGAAGCTTTCTTT. It is translated as CASSAQTNANTEAFF. The rearrangement links TRBV27 to TRBJ1-1; unclear D gene. This CDR3 spans 15 amino acids. V was shortened by 5 bases and J by 1 base, with 14 bases between the two germline ends. The germline V gene has CDR1 MNHEY and CDR2 SMNVEV (reference sequence).

This clone was recorded a few times. The V gene is TRBV4-1, the J gene TRBJ2-1; TRBD2 matches at 10 bases. This CDR3 contains 17 residues. V shed 4 bases, J shed 6 bases, and the junction held 12 bases outside the gene matches. Germline V gene lookup returns CDR1 MGHRA and CDR2 YSYEKL. The DNA of the CDR3 is TGCGCCAGCAGCCGGGGCGGACTAGCGGTTTTAGGCAATGAGCAGTTCTTC. Translation: CASSRGGLAVLGNEQFF.

V usage is TRBV7-9 and J usage is TRBJ1-2, with TRBD1 matching 8 bases. With V trimmed by 6 bases and J by 8 bases, 8 bases remained unmatched. Germline assignment: CDR1 SEHNR and CDR2 FQNEAQ (reference sequence). The CDR3 covers 13 residues. The CDR3 nucleotides are TGTGCCAGCAGTATTACGCAGGGGGCAGGCTACACCTTC. Amino acids: CASSITQGAGYTF.

This chain links TRBV7-9 with TRBJ1-6, with TRBD1 as a possible D gene (5 bases). V was cut by 4 bases and J by 8 bases, with 12 bases left in between. There are 14 residues in the CDR3. CDR1 is SEHNR and CDR2 is FQNEAQ in the germline V gene (reference sequence). The CDR3: CASSYPGLHSPLHF. In DNA, the CDR3 is TGTGCCAGCAGCTACCCGGGACTTCATTCACCCCTCCACTTT.

The V gene is TRBV29-1, the J gene TRBJ1-4, with D perhaps matching TRBD1 (5 bases). Between the trimmed V and J ends, which lost 7 bases and 5 bases, there was a span of 11 bases. Germline V lookup: CDR1 SQVTM, CDR2 ANQGSEA. CDR3 length equals 12 residues. CDR3: CSGRDSNEKLFF. In DNA, the CDR3 is TGCAGCGGGCGGGACTCAAATGAAAAACTGTTTTTT.

The DNA of the CDR3 is TGTGCCAGCAGTCGTCCCGGGACAGGGTCTGAAAAACTGTTTTTT. Translating it yields CASSRPGTGSEKLFF. The chain is built from TRBV2 and TRBJ1-4; 9 nucleotides line up with TRBD1. The V and J ends lost 5 bases and 7 bases, in that order; junction bases with no gene match: 8. This CDR3 region has 15 residues. Germline loops: CDR1 SNHLY, CDR2 FYNNEI.

CDR3 sequence (DNA): TGTGCCAGCCTAGCTAGCGTAAAGGGATATACGCAGTATTTT. This translates into CASLASVKGYTQYF. The chain is built from TRBV2 and TRBJ2-3; the D gene is possibly TRBD2 (6 bases). V gave up 8 bases and J gave up 7 bases, with 19 bases separating them. In germline, CDR1 is SNHLY, CDR2 FYNNEI. The CDR3 has 14 amino acids.

The chain carries TRBV7-9 and TRBJ2-1; D gene ambiguous. V lost 3 bases and J 8 bases, leaving 14 bases between the germline ends. CDR3 length: 14 residues. Germline CDR1 reads SEHNR; CDR2 reads FQNEAQ (reference sequence). The CDR3 DNA is TGTGCCAGCAGCTTTACTGTTAGGGAAGATGAGCAGTTCTTC. Translating gives CASSFTVREDEQFF. Full variable domain (outside the CDR3, taken from reference TRBV7-9 and TRBJ2-1): DTGVSQNPRHKITKRGQNVTFRCDPISEHNRLYWYRQTLGQGPEFLTYFQNEAQLEKSRLLSDRFSAERPKGSFSTLEIQRTEQGDSAMYLCASSFTVREDEQFFGPGTRLTVL.

This chain links TRBV19 with TRBJ1-3; a weak D match, TRBD1 (5 bases). CDR3 length: 16 amino acids. The V end lost 5 bases, the J end lost 3 bases, and 17 bases lay between the germline ends. Germline assignment: CDR1 LNHDA and CDR2 SQIVND (reference sequence). The CDR3 region has the DNA TGTGCCAGTAGTCCCGACAGTACGCTGATTGGAAACACCATATATTTT. Translated, it gives CASSPDSTLIGNTIYF.

This clone was seen just once. The chain joins TRBV19 to TRBJ1-2; D gene uncertain. This CDR3 is built from 11 residues. Trimming took off 3 bases at V and 8 bases at J, with 7 bases between the two ends. In germline, CDR1 is LNHDA, CDR2 SQIVND (reference sequence). The CDR3 DNA follows: TGTGCCAGTAGTATTACGACCGGCTACACCTTC. It yields the protein CASSITTGYTF.

The chain is built from TRBV6-5 and TRBJ1-1; D remains unclear. V lost 2 bases and J 4 bases, leaving 14 bases between the germline ends. Germline CDR1 is MNHEY and CDR2 is SVGAGI. The CDR3 is 15 amino acids. The CDR3 DNA follows: TGTGCCAGCAGTTACCGGCCGGGTGGAGGCACTGAAGCTTTCTTT. Its protein is CASSYRPGGGTEAFF.

The chain uses TRBV5-4 and TRBJ2-2, with D uncertain. The CDR3 runs to 13 residues. Germline values: CDR1 SGHNT, CDR2 YYREEE (reference sequence). V was trimmed by 4 bases and J by 3 bases, leaving 7 bases between them. The CDR3 DNA follows: TGTGCCAGCAGCATAGGAGACACCGGGGAGCTGTTTTTT. Encoded protein: CASSIGDTGELFF. The whole variable domain, remainder taken from reference TRBV5-4 and TRBJ2-2, is ETGVTQSPTHLIKTRGQQVTLRCSSQSGHNTVSWYQQALGQGPQFIFQYYREEENGRGNFPPRFSGLQFPNYSSELNVNALELDDSALYLCASSIGDTGELFFGEGSRLTVL.

The J gene is TRBJ2-1, the V gene TRBV11-3; 8 bases are a match to TRBD1. The CDR3 is 15 residues long. J was trimmed by 0 bases and V by 5 bases; bases with no gene match: 3. Germline values: CDR1 SGHNT, CDR2 YENEEA. CDR3 region: CASSITGGSYNEQFF. The CDR3 nucleotides read TGTGCCAGCAGCATAACAGGGGGCTCCTACAATGAGCAGTTCTTC.

This chain connects TRBV18 to TRBJ1-2; TRBD1 aligns across 7 bases. The ends lost 3 bases at V and 6 bases at J; junction bases unmatched: 1. The CDR3 length is 12 residues. Per the germline V gene, CDR1 is KGHSH and CDR2 is LQKENI. The CDR3 region has the DNA TGTGCCAGCTCACCCGGGACAGATGGCTACACCTTC. This sequence encodes CASSPGTDGYTF.

The chain has TRBV19 and TRBJ1-1; 10 bases are a match to TRBD1. This CDR3 is 15 amino acids long. Trimming at V came to 7 bases and at J to 0 bases, leaving 5 bases not matched to a gene. The V gene's germline CDR1 is LNHDA and CDR2 SQIVND (reference sequence). The chain's CDR3 is CASTPGQGMNTEAFF. The CDR3, as DNA: TGTGCCAGTACCCCGGGACAGGGGATGAACACTGAAGCTTTCTTT.

V is TRBV5-4 and J is TRBJ2-3, with 16 bases aligning to TRBD2. The CDR3 is 19 residues long. Looked up from germline, CDR1 is SGHNT and CDR2 is YYREEE (reference sequence). The V and J ends lost 4 bases and 1 base, in that order; junction bases with no gene match: 9. The CDR3 DNA follows: TGTGCCAGCAGCAAGTTAGGGACTAGCGGGAGGGTTCGCACAGATACGCAGTATTTT. It encodes CASSKLGTSGRVRTDTQYF.

This clone was seen only once. This chain uses TRBV2 with TRBJ2-7; weak D call: TRBD2 (5 bases). V lost 3 bases, J lost 2 bases, and 14 bases lay in between. Germline CDR1 reads SNHLY; CDR2 reads FYNNEI. This CDR3 contains 15 residues. The CDR3 loop reads CASSDEGMGAYEQYF. The DNA of the CDR3 is TGTGCCAGCAGTGACGAAGGTATGGGAGCCTACGAGCAGTACTTC.